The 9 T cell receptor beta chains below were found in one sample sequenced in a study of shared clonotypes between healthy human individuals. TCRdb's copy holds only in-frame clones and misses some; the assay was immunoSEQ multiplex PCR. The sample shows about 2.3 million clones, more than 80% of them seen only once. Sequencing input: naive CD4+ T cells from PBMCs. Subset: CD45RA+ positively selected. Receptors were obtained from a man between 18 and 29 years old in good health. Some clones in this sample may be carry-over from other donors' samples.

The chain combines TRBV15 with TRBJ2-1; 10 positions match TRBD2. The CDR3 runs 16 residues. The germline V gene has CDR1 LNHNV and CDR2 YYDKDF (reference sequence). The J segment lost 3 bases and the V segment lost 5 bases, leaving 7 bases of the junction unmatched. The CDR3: CATSGGTSDLYNEQFF. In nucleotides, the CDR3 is TGTGCCACCAGCGGAGGGACTAGCGATCTCTACAATGAGCAGTTCTTC.

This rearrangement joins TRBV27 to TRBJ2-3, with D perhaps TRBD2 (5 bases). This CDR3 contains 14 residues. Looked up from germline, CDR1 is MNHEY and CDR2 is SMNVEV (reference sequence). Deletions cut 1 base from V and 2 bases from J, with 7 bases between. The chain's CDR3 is CASSLWTDTDTQYF. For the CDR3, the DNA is TGTGCCAGCAGTTTATGGACTGACACAGATACGCAGTATTTT.

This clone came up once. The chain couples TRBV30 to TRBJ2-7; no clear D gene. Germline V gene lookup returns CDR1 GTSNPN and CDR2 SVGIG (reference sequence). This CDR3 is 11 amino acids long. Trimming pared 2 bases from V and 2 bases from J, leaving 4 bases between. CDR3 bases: TGTGCCTGGAGTACAACCTACGAGCAGTACTTC. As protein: CAWSTTYEQYF.

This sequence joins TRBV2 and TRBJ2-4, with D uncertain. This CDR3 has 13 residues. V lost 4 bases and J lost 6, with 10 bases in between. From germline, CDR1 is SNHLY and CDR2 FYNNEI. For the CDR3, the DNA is TGTGCCAGCAGTGGCGCCGCCTTAAACATTCAGTACTTC. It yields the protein CASSGAALNIQYF.

CDR3 in DNA: TGTGCCAGCATTGTGGGTGGAAACAATGGAGAGACCCAGTACTTC. Encoded protein: CASIVGGNNGETQYF. The chain links TRBV2 to TRBJ2-5; the D is unclear. V lost 7 bases, J lost 4 bases, and 19 bases lay in between. CDR3 size: 15 residues. Germline CDR1 reads SNHLY; CDR2 reads FYNNEI.

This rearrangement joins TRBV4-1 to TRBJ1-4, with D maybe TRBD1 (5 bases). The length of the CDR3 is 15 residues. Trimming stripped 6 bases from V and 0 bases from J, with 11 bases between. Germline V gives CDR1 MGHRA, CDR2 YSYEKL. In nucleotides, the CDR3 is TGCGCCAGCAGTCCGGTCAGGGCAACTAATGAAAAACTGTTTTTT. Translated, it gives CASSPVRATNEKLFF.

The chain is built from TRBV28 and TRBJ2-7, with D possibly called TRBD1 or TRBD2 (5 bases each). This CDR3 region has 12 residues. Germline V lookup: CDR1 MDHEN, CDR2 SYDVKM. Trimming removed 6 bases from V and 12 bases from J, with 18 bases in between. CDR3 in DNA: TGTGCCAGCAGCCGCCTTGGGACGGTGTTGTACTTC. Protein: CASSRLGTVLYF.

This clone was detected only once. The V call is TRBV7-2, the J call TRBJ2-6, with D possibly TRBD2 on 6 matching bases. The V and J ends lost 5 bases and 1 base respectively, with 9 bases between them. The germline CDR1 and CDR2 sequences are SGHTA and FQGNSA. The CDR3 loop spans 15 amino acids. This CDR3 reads CASSQAGSGANVLTF. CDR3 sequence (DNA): TGTGCCAGCAGCCAGGCGGGGTCTGGGGCCAACGTCCTGACTTTC.

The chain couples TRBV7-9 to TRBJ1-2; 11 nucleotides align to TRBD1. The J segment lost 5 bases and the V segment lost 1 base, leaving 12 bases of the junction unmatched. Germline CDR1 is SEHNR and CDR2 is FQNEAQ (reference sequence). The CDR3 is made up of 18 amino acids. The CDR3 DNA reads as TGTGCCAGCAGCTTAGAAGTTGGGACAGGGGGTTTTTCTTATGGCTACACCTTC. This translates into CASSLEVGTGGFSYGYTF.